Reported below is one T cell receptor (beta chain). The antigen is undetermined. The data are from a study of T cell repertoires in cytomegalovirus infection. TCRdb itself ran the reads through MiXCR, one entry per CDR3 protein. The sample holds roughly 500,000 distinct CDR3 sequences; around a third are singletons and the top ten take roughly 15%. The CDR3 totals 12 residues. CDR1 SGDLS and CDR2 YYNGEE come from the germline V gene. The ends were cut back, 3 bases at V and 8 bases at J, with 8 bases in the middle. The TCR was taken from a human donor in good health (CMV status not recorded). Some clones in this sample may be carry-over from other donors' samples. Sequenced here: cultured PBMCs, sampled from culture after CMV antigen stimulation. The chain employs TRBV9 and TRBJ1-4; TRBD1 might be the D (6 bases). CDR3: CASSEGGEKLFF. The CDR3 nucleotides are TGTGCCAGCAGCGAAGGGGGGGAAAAACTGTTTTTT.